This TCR beta chain comes out of a study of blood T cell repertoires in COVID-19. Overall study context: From the United States, Italy and Spain came samples of acute and convalescent COVID-19. The analysed material was cDNA or gDNA that came from T cells, B-cell-depleted T cells, or PBMCs.

How the authors handled the data: Amplifying reference gene primers gave estimates of nucleated cell counts. Profiled with immunoSEQ multiplex PCR; TCRdb holds only in-frame clones, not every one. Clone size and the V and J calls come from that table; the DNA yielded D and trimming. The profile shows approximately 50,000 clones, roughly four fifths of them singletons. Germline loops: CDR1 SGHTS, CDR2 YDEGEE. V was trimmed by 5 bases and J by 8 bases, leaving 22 bases between them. There are 16 residues in the CDR3. It was during active infection that Seattle patients were enrolled and then longitudinally followed.

The chain carries TRBV5-8 and TRBJ2-2; a weak D match, TRBD2 (6 bases). This clonotype was sampled from a man in his sixties with COVID-19, enrolled during active disease. The sequenced material came from peripheral blood. CDR3 DNA sequence: TGTGCCAGCAGGTACCGGGACGGACTACTTCCTGGGGAGCTGTTTTTT. It translates to CASRYRDGLLPGELFF.